This T cell receptor beta chain originates from a study of shared clonotypes between healthy human individuals. Assay: immunoSEQ multiplex PCR; the TCRdb copy retains only in-frame clones and omits some. The sample includes 2 million to 2.5 million clones, under 97% seen only once; the top ten take less than 0.15%. A split of CD4+ cells into CD45RA+ naive and CD45RA-negative memory subsets was performed. Trimming removed 8 bases from V and 0 bases from J; junction bases left unmatched: 5. The CDR3 extends over 16 amino acids. CDR1 is MNHEY, CDR2 SMNVEV, per germline (reference sequence). The chain is built from TRBV27 and TRBJ2-6; 9 bases are shared with TRBD2. The source material was naive CD4+ T cells sorted from blood. The subset was: CD45RA+ positively selected. The receptor was isolated from a man younger than 30 in good health. The CDR3 DNA follows: TGTGCCAGCGGCGGGGGGGCGTTCTCTGGGGCCAACGTCCTGACTTTC. Its translation: CASGGGAFSGANVLTF.